Shown below are 22 T cell receptor beta chains from a single sample sequenced in a study of blood T cells in healthy people across ages. Using a J-beta primer mix together with a sample-barcoded 5' primer, a second PCR was run for about 6 to 11 cycles. Each CDR3 protein gets one entry after TCRdb re-called the 5' RACE reads with MiXCR. There are more than 1 million distinct CDR3 sequences in the sample; more than 40% occur only once, and approximately 17% lies in the top ten. The sequenced sample consisted of blood. These receptors came from a woman in her fifties or sixties in good health.

This chain links TRBV5-1 with TRBJ2-7, with TRBD1 as a possible D gene (6 bases). V shed 3 bases and J shed 0 bases, with 13 bases lying between them. Per the germline V gene, CDR1 is SGHRS and CDR2 is YFSETQ. The CDR3 is made up of 15 amino acids. DNA for the CDR3: TGCGCCAGCAGCTGGACTGGACAGAGCTCCTACGAGCAGTACTTC. As protein: CASSWTGQSSYEQYF.

This clonotype came up a few times. This chain joins TRBV10-3 and TRBJ2-1; 14 nucleotides line up with TRBD2. The CDR3 contains 15 residues. V trimming: 6 bases; J trimming: 8 bases; junction bases outside the gene matches: 6. CDR1 ENHRY and CDR2 SYGVKD come from the germline V gene. This CDR3 is CAIRPGLAGVHEQFF. The CDR3 nucleotides read TGTGCCATCAGGCCGGGACTAGCGGGAGTCCATGAGCAGTTCTTC.

In this sample, this clonotype turned up a few times. This chain joins TRBV6-1 and TRBJ2-5; D remains ambiguous. Deletions cut 4 bases from V and 5 bases from J, with 11 bases between. The CDR3 covers 13 residues. Germline assignment: CDR1 MNHNS and CDR2 SASEGT. CDR3 bases: TGTGCCAGCAGTGTTTCCGTTCGGGAGACCCAGTACTTC. It codes for CASSVSVRETQYF.

In this sample, this clonotype turned up a few times. V usage is TRBV11-2 and J usage is TRBJ2-1; D call uncertain. Germline V gene lookup returns CDR1 SGHAT and CDR2 FQNNGV. With 5 bases removed from V and 10 bases from J, the gap between germline ends came to 9 bases. The CDR3 spans 11 residues. The chain's CDR3 is CASSKIGEQFF. The CDR3 DNA sequence: TGTGCCAGCAGCAAGATAGGGGAGCAGTTCTTC.

J is TRBJ2-7 and V is TRBV11-2; 10 nucleotides agree with TRBD2. The CDR3 is made up of 16 amino acids. The V gene's germline CDR1 is SGHAT and CDR2 FQNNGV. V gave up 1 base and J gave up 6 bases; unmatched junction bases: 9. CDR3 loop: CASSLAGLSGRGEQYF. CDR3 in DNA: TGTGCCAGCAGCTTAGCAGGACTAAGCGGGAGGGGCGAGCAGTACTTC.

The rearrangement links TRBV2 to TRBJ2-7; D remains ambiguous. The germline V gene has CDR1 SNHLY and CDR2 FYNNEI. Trimming took 2 bases from V and 1 from J, leaving 9 bases between them. This CDR3 comprises 14 residues. The CDR3 region has the DNA TGTGCCAGCAGTGAACTCGGCAGGTCCTACGAGCAGTACTTC. Translation gives CASSELGRSYEQYF.

CDR3: CASSSRGGEDWNEQFF. The CDR3, as DNA: TGTGCCAGCAGCTCCCGGGGGGGGGAGGATTGGAATGAGCAGTTCTTC. The rearrangement joins TRBV12-3 or TRBV12-4 to TRBJ2-1, with 8 bases lining up with TRBD2. CDR3 length equals 16 residues. V shed 6 bases and J 7 bases; nucleotides not matched to a gene: 14.

In regard to this clonotype: A much bigger clone sits one base away, suggesting this may be a read error. J is TRBJ2-3 and V is TRBV6-5; possible D gene TRBD1, 6 bases. This CDR3 comprises 14 residues. In germline, CDR1 is MNHEY, CDR2 SVGAGI. The CDR3 DNA reads TGTGCCAGCACCCCTGGGGGCGGCACAGATGCGCAGTATTTT. Translation: CASTPGGGTDAQYF.

This clonotype came up a few times. The J gene is TRBJ2-7, the V gene TRBV7-2; 7 nucleotides match TRBD2. This CDR3 is built from 15 residues. The V gene end was trimmed by 4 bases and the J gene end by 6 bases; junction bases not matched to a gene: 12. The germline V gene encodes CDR1 SGHTA and CDR2 FQGNSA. CDR3 residues: CASSWTGGSAAEQYF. CDR3 in DNA: TGTGCCAGCAGCTGGACGGGAGGCTCAGCTGCCGAGCAGTACTTC.

The chain carries TRBV18 and TRBJ2-5; 7 bases are a match to TRBD2. The end of the DNA aligns better with TRBJ2-7, so the J call may be wrong. The CDR3 loop spans 14 amino acids. Per germline, CDR1 KGHSH and CDR2 LQKENI. CDR3 protein: CASSPYGDYYEQYF. CDR3 DNA: TGTGCCAGCTCACCCTACGGGGACTACTACGAGCAGTACTTC.

This clonotype appeared a few times. The J gene is TRBJ2-3, the V gene TRBV20-1, with TRBD2 identical over 9 bases. V lost 6 bases, J lost 5 bases, and 12 bases stayed unmatched. Germline values: CDR1 DFQATT, CDR2 SNEGSKA (reference sequence). The CDR3 is 15 amino acids. CDR3 in amino acids: CSAATPGLAKDTQYF. The DNA for the CDR3 is TGCAGTGCAGCTACCCCGGGACTAGCTAAAGATACGCAGTATTTT.

The chain couples TRBV20-1 to TRBJ2-1; D is tentatively TRBD1 or TRBD2 (5 bases each). V lost 0 bases and J 8 bases, leaving 17 bases between the germline ends. The CDR3 spans 15 residues. CDR1 is DFQATT, CDR2 SNEGSKA, per germline (reference sequence). The CDR3 reads CSARDLGPSSHEQFF. The DNA of the CDR3 is TGCAGTGCTAGAGATCTGGGACCATCGTCCCATGAGCAGTTCTTC.

The rearrangement links TRBV7-6 to TRBJ2-7; 9 nucleotides match TRBD1. In germline, CDR1 is SGHVS, CDR2 FNYEAQ. This CDR3 has 17 residues. V gave up 0 bases and J gave up 2 bases; unmatched junction bases: 8. CDR3: CASSLAPSGQGTYEQYF. In DNA form, the CDR3 reads TGTGCCAGCAGCTTAGCCCCCTCGGGACAGGGAACCTACGAGCAGTACTTC.

This clonotype showed up many times. In DNA form, the CDR3 reads TGTGCCAGCAGCCAAGATAGGGGGTACCAAGAGACCCAGTACTTC. This gives the protein CASSQDRGYQETQYF. The rearrangement uses TRBV4-2 and TRBJ2-5; a weak D match, TRBD1 (6 bases). V was trimmed by 0 bases and J by 0 bases, leaving 8 bases between them. This CDR3 is 15 amino acids long. Germline V gene sequence: CDR1 LGHNA, CDR2 YNFKEQ.

The rearrangement links TRBV14 to TRBJ2-1; 7 bases line up with TRBD2. The last part of the DNA fits TRBJ2-7 better; the J call may be wrong. The CDR3 totals 15 residues. Looked up from germline, CDR1 is SGHDN and CDR2 is FVKESK. The CDR3 DNA reads as TGTGCCAGCAGCCTCCCATTGGGGGACTACAATGAGCAGTACTTC. This sequence encodes CASSLPLGDYNEQYF.

CDR3 in amino acids: CSGLAGAISYNEQFF. As DNA, the CDR3 is TGCAGTGGGCTAGCGGGAGCGATCTCCTACAATGAGCAGTTCTTC. The rearrangement joins TRBV20-1 to TRBJ2-1, with 10 positions matching TRBD2. In germline, CDR1 is DFQATT, CDR2 SNEGSKA (reference sequence). With V trimmed by 7 bases and J by 0 bases, 6 bases remained unmatched. This CDR3 is built from 15 residues.

J is TRBJ1-2 and V is TRBV5-1; D gene uncertain. V was shortened by 1 base and J by 2 bases, with 9 bases between the two germline ends. The CDR3 is made up of 14 amino acids. CDR1 SGHRS and CDR2 YFSETQ come from the germline V gene. The CDR3: CASSLNRGNYGYTF. The CDR3 region has the DNA TGCGCCAGCAGCTTGAACCGCGGGAACTATGGCTACACCTTC.

This rearrangement joins TRBV12-5 to TRBJ2-1; 10 bases match TRBD2. The V gene end was trimmed by 0 bases and the J gene end by 14 bases; junction bases not matched to a gene: 13. Germline CDR1 LGHNT, CDR2 FRNRAP. The CDR3 sequence is 16 residues long. CDR3 sequence reads: CASGLVVSSGSNTEFF. CDR3 DNA: TGTGCTAGTGGTTTGGTAGTGTCTAGCGGGAGTAATACGGAGTTCTTC.

The chain has TRBV15 and TRBJ2-1; a possible D gene is TRBD2 (6 bases). The V gene's germline CDR1 is LNHNV and CDR2 YYDKDF (reference sequence). The CDR3 has 15 amino acids. The V and J ends lost 1 base and 2 bases respectively, with 9 bases between them. The CDR3, as DNA: TGTGCCACCAGCAGAGCGGGACTGACCTACAATGAGCAGTTCTTC. As protein: CATSRAGLTYNEQFF.

The chain is built from TRBV28 and TRBJ2-7; 9 bases line up with TRBD1. The CDR3 consists of 13 residues. Germline V lookup: CDR1 MDHEN, CDR2 SYDVKM. Trimming cost V 11 bases and J 3 bases; bases outside gene matches: 8. CDR3 nucleotides: TGTGCCGCAGGGACAGGGTCCTTCTACGAGCAGTACTTC. It yields the protein CAAGTGSFYEQYF.

The CDR3 reads CASSLSTGVVFYEQYF. CDR3 coding DNA: TGTGCCAGCAGTTTATCGACAGGGGTAGTTTTCTACGAGCAGTACTTC. J is TRBJ2-4 and V is TRBV27, with 8 bases that match TRBD1. The J call may be wrong; the DNA end is better matched by TRBJ2-7. Germline CDR1 is MNHEY and CDR2 is SMNVEV (reference sequence). The length of the CDR3 is 16 residues.

The chain joins TRBV3-1 to TRBJ2-7; D not resolved. Germline V gene data show CDR1 as LGHDT and CDR2 as YNNKEL (reference sequence). Trimming shortened V by 0 bases and J by 7 bases, and 10 bases separated the two germline ends. The CDR3 covers 13 residues. CDR3 sequence: CASSQEFVGEQYF. CDR3 nucleotides: TGTGCCAGCAGCCAAGAATTCGTTGGGGAGCAGTACTTC.